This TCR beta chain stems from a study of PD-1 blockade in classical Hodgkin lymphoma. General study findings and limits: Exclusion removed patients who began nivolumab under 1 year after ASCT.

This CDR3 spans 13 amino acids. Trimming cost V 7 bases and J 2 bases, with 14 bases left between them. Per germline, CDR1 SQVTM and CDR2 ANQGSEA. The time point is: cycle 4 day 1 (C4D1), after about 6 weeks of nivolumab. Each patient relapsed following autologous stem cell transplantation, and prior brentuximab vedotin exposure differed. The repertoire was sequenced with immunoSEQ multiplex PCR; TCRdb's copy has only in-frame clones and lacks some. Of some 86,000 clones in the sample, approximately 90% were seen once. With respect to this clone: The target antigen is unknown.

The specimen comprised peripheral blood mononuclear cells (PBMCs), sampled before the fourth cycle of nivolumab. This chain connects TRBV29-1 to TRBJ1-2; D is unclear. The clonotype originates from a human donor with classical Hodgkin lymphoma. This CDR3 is CSAVTTENYGYTF. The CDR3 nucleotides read TGCAGCGCCGTGACGACGGAGAACTATGGCTACACCTTC.